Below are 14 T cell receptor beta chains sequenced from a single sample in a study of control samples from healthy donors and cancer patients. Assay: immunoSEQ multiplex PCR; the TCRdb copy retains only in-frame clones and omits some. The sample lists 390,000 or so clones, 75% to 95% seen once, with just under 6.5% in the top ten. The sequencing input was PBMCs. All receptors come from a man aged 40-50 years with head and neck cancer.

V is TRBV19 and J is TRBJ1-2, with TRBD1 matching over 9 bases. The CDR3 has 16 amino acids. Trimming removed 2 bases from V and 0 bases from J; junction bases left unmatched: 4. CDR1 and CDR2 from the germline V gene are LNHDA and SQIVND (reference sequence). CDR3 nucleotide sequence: TGTGCCAGTAGTATATCCCGACAGGGGGCTAACTATGGCTACACCTTC. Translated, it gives CASSISRQGANYGYTF.

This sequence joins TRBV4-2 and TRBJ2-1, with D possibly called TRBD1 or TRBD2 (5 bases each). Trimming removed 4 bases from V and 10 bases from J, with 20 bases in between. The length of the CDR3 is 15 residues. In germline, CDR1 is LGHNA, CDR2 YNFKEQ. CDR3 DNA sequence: TGTGCCAGCAGCCGAGGGGAGCGTCCCACGGGCGAGCAGTTCTTC. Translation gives CASSRGERPTGEQFF.

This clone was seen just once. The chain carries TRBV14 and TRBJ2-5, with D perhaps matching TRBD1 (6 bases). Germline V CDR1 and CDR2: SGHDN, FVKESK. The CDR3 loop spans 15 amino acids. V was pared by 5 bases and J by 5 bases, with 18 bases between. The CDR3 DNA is TGTGCCAGCAGCGCAGAACAGGGCCTGCGCGAGACCCAGTACTTC. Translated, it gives CASSAEQGLRETQYF. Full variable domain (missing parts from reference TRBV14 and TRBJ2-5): EAGVTQFPSHSVIEKGQTVTLRCDPISGHDNLYWYRRVMGKEIKFLLHFVKESKQDESGMPNNRFLAERTGGTYSTLKVQPAELEDSGVYFCASSAEQGLRETQYFGPGTRLLVL.

Here the CDR3 reads CASSPGGAQLNTEAFF. CDR3 nucleotides: TGCGCCAGCAGCCCGGGGGGGGCACAGCTGAACACTGAAGCTTTCTTT. The chain has TRBV5-1 and TRBJ1-1; possible D gene TRBD1, 6 bases. From germline, CDR1 is SGHRS and CDR2 YFSETQ. The CDR3 contains 16 residues. V was pared by 4 bases and J by 0 bases, with 16 bases between. Variable domain in full (rest from reference TRBV5-1 and TRBJ1-1): KAGVTQTPRYLIKTRGQQVTLSCSPISGHRSVSWYQQTPGQGLQFLFEYFSETQRNKGNFPGRFSGRQFSNSRSEMNVSTLELGDSALYLCASSPGGAQLNTEAFFGQGTRLTVV.

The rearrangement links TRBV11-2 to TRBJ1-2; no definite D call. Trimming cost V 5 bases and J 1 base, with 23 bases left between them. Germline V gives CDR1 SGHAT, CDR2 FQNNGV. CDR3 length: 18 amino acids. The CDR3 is CASSRPYSRRLDNYGYTF. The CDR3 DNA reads TGTGCCAGCAGCCGCCCTTATAGCAGGCGATTAGATAACTATGGCTACACCTTC.

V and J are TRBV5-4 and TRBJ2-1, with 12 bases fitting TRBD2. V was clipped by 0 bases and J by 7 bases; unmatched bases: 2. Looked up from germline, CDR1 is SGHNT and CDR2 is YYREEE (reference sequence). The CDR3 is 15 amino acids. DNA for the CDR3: TGTGCCAGCAGCTTGGGACTAGCGGGAGTTAATGAGCAGTTCTTC. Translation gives CASSLGLAGVNEQFF.

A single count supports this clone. The CDR3 bases are TGTGCCAGCAGTACCACAGGGGGCGGGTACAATGAGCAGTTCTTC. Amino acid sequence: CASSTTGGGYNEQFF. This chain uses TRBV28 with TRBJ2-1; 9 bases match TRBD1. The junction had 6 bases not matched to a gene; V was cut back by 5 bases and J by 4 bases. The V gene's germline CDR1 is MDHEN and CDR2 SYDVKM. This CDR3 spans 15 amino acids.

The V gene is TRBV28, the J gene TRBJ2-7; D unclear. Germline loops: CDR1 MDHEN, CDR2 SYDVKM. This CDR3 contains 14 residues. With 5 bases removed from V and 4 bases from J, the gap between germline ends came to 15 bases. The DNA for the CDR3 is TGTGCCAGCAGTGGGTTCAGCGTGAGGTACGAGCAGTACTTC. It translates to CASSGFSVRYEQYF.

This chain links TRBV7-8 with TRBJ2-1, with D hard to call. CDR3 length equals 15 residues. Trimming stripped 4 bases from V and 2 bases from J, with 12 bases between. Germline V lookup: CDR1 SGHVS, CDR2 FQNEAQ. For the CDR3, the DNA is TGTGCCAGCAGCTCCCGGGTCGGTGCCTACAATGAGCAGTTCTTC. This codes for CASSSRVGAYNEQFF.

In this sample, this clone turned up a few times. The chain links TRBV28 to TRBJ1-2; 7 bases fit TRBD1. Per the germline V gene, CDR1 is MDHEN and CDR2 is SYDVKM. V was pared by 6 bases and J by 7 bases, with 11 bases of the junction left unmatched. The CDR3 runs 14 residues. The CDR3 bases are TGTGCCAGCAGCCGATATACAGGGGAGGCTGGCTACACCTTC. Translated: CASSRYTGEAGYTF.

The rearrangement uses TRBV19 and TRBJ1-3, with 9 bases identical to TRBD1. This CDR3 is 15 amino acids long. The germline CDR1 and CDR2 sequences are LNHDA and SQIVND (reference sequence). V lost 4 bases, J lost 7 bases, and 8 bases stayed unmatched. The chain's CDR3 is CASSNTGGSPNTIYF. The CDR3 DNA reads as TGTGCCAGTAGTAATACAGGGGGCTCTCCGAACACCATATATTTT.

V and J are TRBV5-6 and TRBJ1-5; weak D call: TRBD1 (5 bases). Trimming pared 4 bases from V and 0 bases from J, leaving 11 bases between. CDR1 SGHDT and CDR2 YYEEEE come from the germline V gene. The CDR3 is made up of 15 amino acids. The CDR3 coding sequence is TGTGCCAGCAGCCTCCGGGGGATTAGCAATCAGCCCCAGCATTTT. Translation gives CASSLRGISNQPQHF.

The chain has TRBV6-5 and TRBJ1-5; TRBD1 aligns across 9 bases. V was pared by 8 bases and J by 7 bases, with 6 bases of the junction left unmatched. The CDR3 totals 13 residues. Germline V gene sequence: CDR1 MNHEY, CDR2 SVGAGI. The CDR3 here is CASGTGYVQPQHF. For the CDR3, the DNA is TGTGCCAGCGGGACAGGGTACGTGCAGCCCCAGCATTTT.

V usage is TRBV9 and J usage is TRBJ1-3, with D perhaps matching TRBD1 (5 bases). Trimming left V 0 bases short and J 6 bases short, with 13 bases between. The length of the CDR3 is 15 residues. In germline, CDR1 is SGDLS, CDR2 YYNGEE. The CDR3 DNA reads TGTGCCAGCAGCGTAGGCGTTTGGGACGAAAACACCATATATTTT. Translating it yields CASSVGVWDENTIYF.